This T cell receptor beta chain derives from a study of cytomegalovirus exposure and HLA in healthy donors. Points from the study as a whole: The sole available immune exposure information was CMV serostatus. Common viral pathogens were later found to be apparently linked to several of the most significant clusters.

This clone has a handful of counts. Its target is not known. The CDR3 spans 15 residues. Trimming shortened V by 2 bases and J by 0 bases, and 8 bases separated the two germline ends. Looked up from germline, CDR1 is MDHEN and CDR2 is SYDVKM. The PCR used 60 Vbeta and 13 Jbeta primers. Clones were read by immunoSEQ multiplex PCR, and TCRdb kept only the in-frame ones, dropping some. Of about 120,000 clones listed, 9% to 10% are singletons. The chain joins TRBV28 to TRBJ1-3; D remains ambiguous. This receptor was identified in a man aged 25-40 years in good health and CMV-seronegative. The sequencing input was PBMCs. In DNA form, the CDR3 reads TGTGCCAGCAGTTTAATGGTTAGCTCTGGAAACACCATATATTTT. This sequence encodes CASSLMVSSGNTIYF.